The 2 T cell receptor beta chains presented below share a single source sample, sequenced in a study of T cells after yellow fever vaccination. TCRdb re-analysed the 5' RACE reads in MiXCR, keeping a single row per CDR3 protein. Altogether around 300,000 distinct CDR3 sequences are present, around 13% being singletons, with the ten largest covering 0.5% to 0.6%. Here the sequenced sample was CD4+ T cells sorted from PBMCs, taken 45 days after the yellow fever booster vaccination. The receptors were gathered from a man aged 30 to 45 who received the YFV17D yellow fever vaccine.

The chain carries TRBV20-1 and TRBJ2-1; D is uncertain. Trimming shortened V by 6 bases and J by 7 bases, and 25 bases separated the two germline ends. The CDR3 is 16 residues long. From germline, CDR1 is DFQATT and CDR2 SNEGSKA (reference sequence). CDR3: CSATTPARRKYNEQFF. As DNA, the CDR3 is TGCAGTGCCACCACTCCAGCGAGAAGAAAGTATAATGAGCAGTTCTTC.

This clonotype was found a few times. This rearrangement joins TRBV20-1 to TRBJ2-7, with TRBD1 identical over 7 bases. The CDR3 loop spans 14 amino acids. CDR1 and CDR2 from the germline V gene are DFQATT and SNEGSKA (reference sequence). The trim removed 0 bases at V and 2 bases at J, leaving 4 bases unmatched. CDR3 coding DNA: TGCAGTGCTAGAGATGGGACAGAAGCCTACGAGCAGTACTTC. This sequence encodes CSARDGTEAYEQYF.